This TCR beta chain was found in a study of graft-versus-host responses after intestinal transplantation. V dropped 1 base and J dropped 3; count of bases not matched to a gene: 5. The CDR3 runs to 16 residues. The germline CDR1 and CDR2 sequences are SGHRS and YFSETQ. Clones were read by immunoSEQ multiplex PCR, and TCRdb kept only the in-frame ones, dropping some. The table lists thousands of clones, 72% of them singletons. The starting material was PBMCs, obtained 541 days after intestinal transplant. The sequence came from a human patient who received an intestinal transplant, so some T cells may come from the graft donor. The chain has TRBV5-1 and TRBJ2-2; 8 nucleotides match TRBD1. This chain's CDR3 is CASSLYRGIHTGELFF. DNA for the CDR3: TGCGCCAGCAGCTTGTACAGGGGGATCCACACCGGGGAGCTGTTTTTT.